The clone carrying this T cell receptor beta chain was seen ten or more times. Its antigen is currently unknown. These data come from a study of T-cell reconstitution after alpha-beta-depleted transplantation in children. Using unique molecular identifiers, the investigators prepared the TCRbeta library. TCRdb reanalysed the PCR reads using MiXCR and keeps one entry per CDR3 protein. The table has 250,000 to 300,000 distinct CDR3 sequences, about 9.4% seen once. CDR3 size: 16 residues. Per germline, CDR1 DFQATT and CDR2 SNEGSKA (reference sequence). Overall study results and limits: Approximately two months post-transplant, alpha-beta T cells reportedly originated from several hundred expanded graft clones. Among T cells one year after transplant, newly produced cells accounted for most counts and diversity. Elevated TCRbeta diversity at day 60 was traced, in some patients, to surviving recipient T cells and thymic progenitors.

This TCR came from a boy less than two years old with acute myeloid leukemia, due to receive a stem cell transplant. The material was PBMCs, obtained before TCRalphabeta/CD19-depleted stem cell transplant. The rearrangement uses TRBV20-1 and TRBJ2-7; 8 bases map to TRBD2. Written as DNA, the CDR3 is TGCAGCTCCACGGCTCCGGGAGGGCCTAAGTTGAGTGAGCAGTACTTC. This translates into CSSTAPGGPKLSEQYF.